A single sample gave rise to the 20 T cell receptor beta chains below, sequenced in a study of T cells in Graves' hyperthyroidism and ophthalmopathy. RNA transcripts provided the source from which TCR beta CDR3 regions were amplified. The TCR CDR3 was amplified in a first-round RT-PCR using the HTBI primer set. TCRdb analysed the multiplex PCR reads with MiXCR anew, one entry per CDR3 protein. The sample lists about 400,000 distinct CDR3 sequences, approximately 25% occurring once. Sequencing used blood. Receptors were obtained from a man between 45 and 60 years old with Graves' hyperthyroidism.

This clonotype was detected only a few times. V usage is TRBV27 and J usage is TRBJ1-2, with 7 bases fitting TRBD1. CDR1 MNHEY and CDR2 SMNVEV come from the germline V gene (reference sequence). The CDR3 runs 14 residues. Germline trimming cut 5 bases from V and 4 bases from J; bases unmatched to any gene: 7. The CDR3 coding sequence is TGTGCCAGCAGTCCCCGATGGGACAGCTATGGCTACACCTTC. Its protein is CASSPRWDSYGYTF.

The CDR3 bases are TGCAGCGTTGAGGGACAGGGCGACGAGCAGTACTTC. Protein sequence: CSVEGQGDEQYF. The rearrangement uses TRBV29-1 and TRBJ2-7, with 9 bases identical to TRBD1. This CDR3 contains 12 residues. Germline values: CDR1 SQVTM, CDR2 ANQGSEA. Trimming at V came to 3 bases and at J to 5 bases, leaving 2 bases not matched to a gene.

There are a few counts of this clonotype. The chain is built from TRBV25-1 and TRBJ2-7; TRBD1 matches at 7 bases. The CDR3 is 14 amino acids. Unmatched junction bases numbered 6, after V lost 1 base and J lost 6 bases. Germline V gene lookup returns CDR1 MGHDK and CDR2 SYGVNS. CDR3 protein: CASSELGQYSEQYF. CDR3 bases: TGTGCCAGCAGTGAATTGGGACAGTATTCCGAGCAGTACTTC.

This clonotype was detected a few times. J is TRBJ1-5 and V is TRBV11-2; D unclear. The V end lost 1 base, the J end lost 7 bases, and 11 bases lay between the germline ends. In germline, CDR1 is SGHAT, CDR2 FQNNGV. This CDR3 is 14 amino acids long. CDR3 region: CASSLVASGQPQHF. CDR3 bases: TGTGCCAGCAGCTTAGTCGCCTCCGGGCAGCCCCAGCATTTT.

Concerning this clonotype itself: At one end the junction does not follow the germline gene, possibly because of a read error. The V and J genes are TRBV10-3 and TRBJ2-1, with TRBD1 as a possible D gene (5 bases). Germline CDR1 and CDR2: ENHRY and SYGVKD. This CDR3 has 15 residues. The CDR3 sequence: CATNGAASSYNEQLF. The CDR3 nucleotides are TGTGCCACCAATGGGGCCGCCAGCTCCTACAATGAGCAGCTCTTC.

This clonotype was counted a single time. The rearrangement links TRBV24-1 to TRBJ1-2; perhaps TRBD1 as D (5 bases). Germline V CDR1 and CDR2: KGHDR, SFDVKD. Trimming took off 4 bases at V and 3 bases at J, with 14 bases between the two ends. This CDR3 region has 15 residues. The CDR3 DNA follows: TGTGCCACCAGTGACCCGCACGGGGGGGACTATGGCTACACCTTC. Amino acid sequence: CATSDPHGGDYGYTF.

The genes are TRBV9 and TRBJ1-6; D unresolved. CDR1 SGDLS and CDR2 YYNGEE come from the germline V gene. This CDR3 contains 11 residues. Trimming removed 2 bases from V and 9 bases from J, with 3 bases in between. The chain's CDR3 is CASSVFSPLHF. The CDR3, as DNA: TGTGCCAGCAGCGTGTTTTCACCCCTCCACTTT.

The chain couples TRBV25-1 to TRBJ2-4, with D tentatively TRBD2 (5 bases). CDR3 length: 18 amino acids. Trimming stripped 0 bases from V and 0 bases from J, with 15 bases between. Germline lookup yields CDR1 MGHDK and CDR2 SYGVNS. CDR3 coding DNA: TGTGCCAGCAGTGAATATATGGGCAGCGGAGTAGCCAAAAACATTCAGTACTTC. Translation gives CASSEYMGSGVAKNIQYF.

The gene calls are TRBV29-1 and TRBJ2-7; 13 bases are a match to TRBD2. The germline CDR1 and CDR2 sequences are SQVTM and ANQGSEA. With 4 bases clipped from V and 5 bases from J, the junction kept 8 bases outside the gene matches. CDR3 size: 15 residues. The CDR3 DNA follows: TGCAGCGTTGCTAAGACTAGCGGGAGGTGGGACGAGCAGTACTTC. This sequence encodes CSVAKTSGRWDEQYF.

A word on this clonotype: This may be a read error, as it is one base from a much larger clone. CDR3 bases: TGTGCCAGCAGCTCGATCCCGGGACTAGGTGCGAATGAGCAGTTCTTC. Its translation is CASSSIPGLGANEQFF. The chain recombines TRBV7-9 with TRBJ2-1; 8 bases agree with TRBD2. The CDR3 has 16 residues. Germline CDR1 reads SEHNR; CDR2 reads FQNEAQ (reference sequence). The V and J ends lost 4 bases and 7 bases, in that order; junction bases with no gene match: 12.

The sample holds a few counts of this clonotype. V is TRBV7-3 and J is TRBJ2-2, with TRBD2 matching 10 bases. The V segment lost 5 bases and the J segment 1 base; nucleotides outside the gene matches: 4. Per the germline V gene, CDR1 is SGHTA and CDR2 is FQGTGA. The CDR3 has 16 residues. The CDR3 region is CASSQGLALNTGELFF. CDR3 coding DNA: TGTGCCAGCAGCCAGGGACTAGCGTTGAACACCGGGGAGCTGTTTTTT.

This clonotype came up a few times. V usage is TRBV6-1 and J usage is TRBJ2-5, with 7 bases lining up with TRBD1. This CDR3 is 16 amino acids long. The trim removed 6 bases at V and 0 bases at J, leaving 10 bases unmatched. Germline loops: CDR1 MNHNS, CDR2 SASEGT. The chain's CDR3 is CASRGQPSQNQETQYF. The CDR3 region has the DNA TGTGCCAGCAGGGGACAGCCGAGTCAAAACCAAGAGACCCAGTACTTC.

This clonotype was detected many times. V gene TRBV6-1 combines with J gene TRBJ2-7; maybe TRBD2 (5 bases). Germline V gene lookup returns CDR1 MNHNS and CDR2 SASEGT. The CDR3 runs to 12 residues. Trimming took 2 bases from V and 8 from J, leaving 10 bases between them. The CDR3 DNA reads TGTGCCAGCAGTGAAACGGGGTCCAAGCAGTACTTC. Translation gives CASSETGSKQYF.

This clonotype has a count of ten or more. This chain joins TRBV3-1 and TRBJ1-5, with no clear D. The CDR3 spans 13 residues. Trimming removed 0 bases at V and 4 bases at J, with 4 bases between. Germline assignment: CDR1 LGHDT and CDR2 YNNKEL (reference sequence). The CDR3 nucleotides read TGTGCCAGCAGCCAAGATTTAAATCAGCCCCAGCATTTT. This encodes CASSQDLNQPQHF.

This clonotype was seen a single time. The CDR3 here is CASSQGRQTEAFF. Here the CDR3 DNA reads TGTGCCAGCAGTCAGGGTAGACAAACTGAAGCTTTCTTT. This chain uses TRBV2 with TRBJ1-1; tentatively, D is TRBD1 (5 bases). V lost 5 bases and J lost 5, with 12 bases in between. This CDR3 region has 13 residues. CDR1 and CDR2 (germline): SNHLY, FYNNEI.

This clonotype was observed at least ten times. The genes are TRBV11-2 and TRBJ2-1; 7 nucleotides agree with TRBD2. The CDR3 is made up of 15 amino acids. Germline trimming cut 2 bases from V and 5 bases from J; bases unmatched to any gene: 6. The germline CDR1 and CDR2 sequences are SGHAT and FQNNGV. CDR3 amino acids: CASSLLAGLNNEQFF. CDR3 in DNA: TGTGCCAGCAGCTTATTAGCGGGCCTAAACAATGAGCAGTTCTTC.

This chain's CDR3 is CASSQDHGGGGIQYF. CDR3 coding DNA: TGCGCCAGCAGCCAAGATCATGGGGGTGGAGGCATTCAGTACTTC. The gene calls are TRBV4-1 and TRBJ2-4; D possibly uses TRBD1 or TRBD2 (5 bases each). The CDR3 sequence is 15 residues long. Trimming took 0 bases from V and 9 from J, leaving 15 bases between them. CDR1 MGHRA and CDR2 YSYEKL come from the germline V gene.

The V and J genes are TRBV4-1 and TRBJ2-3, with D perhaps matching TRBD1 or TRBD2 (5 bases each). The CDR3 has 14 amino acids. The germline CDR1 and CDR2 sequences are MGHRA and YSYEKL. The germline V and J ends were trimmed by 4 bases and 6 bases, with 14 bases remaining between them. The CDR3 region has the DNA TGCGCCAGCAGCCCCAGTTCGGGACCGGATACGCAGTATTTT. Its translation is CASSPSSGPDTQYF.

The chain couples TRBV12-5 to TRBJ1-5; TRBD1 matches 8 bases. This CDR3 has 16 residues. The V gene end was trimmed by 0 bases and the J gene end by 9 bases; junction bases not matched to a gene: 10. Germline CDR1 is LGHNT and CDR2 is FRNRAP. CDR3 in amino acids: CASGLVIGQGITPQHF. The CDR3 nucleotides read TGTGCTAGTGGTTTGGTAATCGGACAGGGAATTACGCCCCAGCATTTT.

This clonotype was recorded once. The rearrangement uses TRBV2 and TRBJ1-4; 9 positions match TRBD1. The CDR3 totals 15 residues. Unmatched junction bases numbered 8, after V lost 6 bases and J lost 6 bases. Germline CDR1 and CDR2: SNHLY and FYNNEI. The CDR3: CASSLGQGPYEKLFF. CDR3 DNA: TGTGCCAGCAGCTTGGGACAGGGCCCCTATGAAAAACTGTTTTTT.